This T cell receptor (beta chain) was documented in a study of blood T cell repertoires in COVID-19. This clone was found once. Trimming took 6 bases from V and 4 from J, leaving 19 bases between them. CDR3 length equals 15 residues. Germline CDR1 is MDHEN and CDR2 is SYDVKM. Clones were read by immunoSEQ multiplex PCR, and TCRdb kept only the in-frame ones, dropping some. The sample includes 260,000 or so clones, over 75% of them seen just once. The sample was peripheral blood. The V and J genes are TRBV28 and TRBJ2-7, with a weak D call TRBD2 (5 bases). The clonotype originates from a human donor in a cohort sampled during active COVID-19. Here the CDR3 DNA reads TGTGCCAGCAGCCGACCCGAGGCCGGGAAGTACGAGCAGTACTTC. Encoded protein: CASSRPEAGKYEQYF.